This TCR beta chain is from a study of T cell responses to AZD1222 COVID-19 vaccine. Overall study results and limits: Researchers took repertoire samples only after the peak T cell response had come. With two AZD1222 doses given, Spike-specific TCR breadth and depth both rose. Clonal diversity was possibly underestimated; the donors were predominantly white British and more often female.

For this clone: What it binds is unknown.

Germline V CDR1 and CDR2: SGHVS, FNYEAQ. Trimming stripped 1 base from V and 0 bases from J, with 11 bases between. The CDR3 runs 16 residues. Assay used: immunoSEQ multiplex PCR; TCRdb lists only in-frame clones, some missing. The sample gives about 140,000 clones, 93% of which show up once; roughly 5% is in the top ten. The chain has TRBV7-6 and TRBJ2-3; D ambiguous. This specimen consisted of peripheral blood, obtained on day 0 of AZD1222 vaccination. The receptor was isolated from an adult in good health. The DNA for the CDR3 is TGTGCCAGCAGCTTAGGTGCCTCTCTCAGCACAGATACGCAGTATTTT. This gives the protein CASSLGASLSTDTQYF.